The next 19 T cell receptor beta chains were all read from a single sample in a study of OX40 agonist ivuxolimab in advanced cancers. Library preparation used the immunoSEQ multiplex PCR assay. Drawn from immuneACCESS, this table holds only the in-frame rearrangements with V and J called that TCRdb kept. Clones are partly lost; checked studies trace under half to an unresolved V gene and leave the rest unexplained. The sample table lists tens of thousands of clones, approximately 88% of them with a count of one. Of the sample, just over 35% is held by the ten largest clones. The sample was CD4+ or CD8+ T cells sorted from blood, taken in a trial of the OX40 agonist ivuxolimab. All receptors derive from an adult with an advanced solid tumor such as melanoma, head and neck, liver or kidney cancer.

The V gene is TRBV7-9, the J gene TRBJ2-3; 7 nucleotides line up with TRBD1. Germline CDR1 SEHNR, CDR2 FQNEAQ (reference sequence). V lost 1 base to trimming and J lost 4 bases; unmatched junction nucleotides: 5. The CDR3 is 15 amino acids. Here the CDR3 DNA reads TGTGCCAGCAGCTTAGAGACAGGGAAGGCAGATACGCAGTATTTT. Amino acids: CASSLETGKADTQYF.

V usage is TRBV7-2 and J usage is TRBJ2-3; 13 positions agree with TRBD2. Per the germline V gene, CDR1 is SGHTA and CDR2 is FQGNSA. The CDR3 runs to 16 residues. V lost 4 bases and J lost 6; bases outside the gene matches: 7. This CDR3 reads CASSYTSGRAWDTQYF. In DNA form, the CDR3 reads TGTGCCAGCAGCTATACTAGCGGGAGGGCTTGGGATACGCAGTATTTT.

The chain is built from TRBV6-1 and TRBJ1-1, with D perhaps matching TRBD1 (6 bases). This CDR3 is 14 amino acids long. V was clipped by 6 bases and J by 2 bases, with 13 bases between them. Per the germline V gene, CDR1 is MNHNS and CDR2 is SASEGT. The CDR3 DNA follows: TGTGCCAGCAGATGGACAGAGGTTAACACTGAAGCTTTCTTT. Amino acids: CASRWTEVNTEAFF.

The chain carries TRBV27 and TRBJ2-7; D perhaps matches TRBD1 (5 bases). The ends were cut back, 3 bases at V and 4 bases at J, with 19 bases in the middle. Germline V gene lookup returns CDR1 MNHEY and CDR2 SMNVEV (reference sequence). The CDR3 sequence is 16 residues long. The CDR3 region has the DNA TGTGCCAGCAGTTTTAGGGGAATGGTCGGAGTTTACGAGCAGTACTTC. Protein sequence: CASSFRGMVGVYEQYF.

Remarks on this clone: One end of the junction varies from germline; a read error may be responsible. The CDR3 protein is CASSHSGNTEAFF. As DNA, the CDR3 is TGTGCCAGCAGTCACTCGGGAAACACTGAAGCTTTCTTT. The rearrangement links TRBV6-6 to TRBJ1-1; D is ambiguous. Per germline, CDR1 MNHNY and CDR2 SVGAGI (reference sequence). The CDR3 is made up of 13 amino acids.

This CDR3 reads CASSVGSNQPQHF. As DNA, the CDR3 is TGTGCCAGCAGTGTCGGTAGCAATCAGCCCCAGCATTTT. The chain is built from TRBV6-4 and TRBJ1-5; D is uncertain. Per the germline V gene, CDR1 is MRHNA and CDR2 is SNTAGT. This CDR3 is 13 amino acids long. Trimming left V 4 bases short and J 0 bases short, with 4 bases between.

The chain employs TRBV5-4 and TRBJ2-3; 12 bases match TRBD2. CDR3 length: 16 amino acids. Germline assignment: CDR1 SGHNT and CDR2 YYREEE (reference sequence). Germline trimming cut 4 bases from V and 3 bases from J; bases unmatched to any gene: 6. CDR3 nucleotide sequence: TGTGCCAGCAGCCTAGCGGGAGGGTTCAATACAGATACGCAGTATTTT. Amino acid sequence: CASSLAGGFNTDTQYF.

CDR3 in DNA: TGTGCCAGCAGGGAACTAGCGGGGGGGCCGTATGAGCAGTTCTTC. Residues: CASRELAGGPYEQFF. This chain links TRBV6-6 with TRBJ2-1; 13 bases map to TRBD2. The CDR3 runs to 15 residues. CDR1 and CDR2 from the germline V gene are MNHNY and SVGAGI (reference sequence). Losses at the gene ends were 6 bases for V and 8 bases for J; bases not matched to a gene: 7.

The rearrangement joins TRBV19 to TRBJ2-7; TRBD1 aligns across 9 bases. CDR3 size: 14 residues. CDR1 is LNHDA and CDR2 is SQIVND in the germline V gene (reference sequence). V was clipped by 7 bases and J by 0 bases; unmatched bases: 4. As DNA, the CDR3 is TGTGCCAGTACCCGGGACAGGGACTCCTACGAGCAGTACTTC. It yields the protein CASTRDRDSYEQYF.

This clone was observed a handful of times. V is TRBV7-6 and J is TRBJ2-5; 11 bases align to TRBD2. The germline V gene encodes CDR1 SGHVS and CDR2 FNYEAQ. This CDR3 has 15 residues. V shed 8 bases and J 5 bases; nucleotides not matched to a gene: 10. The CDR3 loop reads CASERPTSGTETQYF. In DNA form, the CDR3 reads TGTGCCAGCGAAAGACCGACTAGCGGGACGGAGACCCAGTACTTC.

CDR3 sequence: CASSQGGGETQYF. CDR3 coding DNA: TGTGCCAGCAGCCAAGGCGGGGGGGAGACCCAGTACTTC. The rearrangement links TRBV9 to TRBJ2-5, with 8 positions matching TRBD2. CDR3 length: 13 amino acids. From germline, CDR1 is SGDLS and CDR2 YYNGEE. The trim removed 4 bases at V and 5 bases at J, leaving 4 bases unmatched.

DNA of the CDR3: TGTGCCATCAGTGAGTTCTACAGGGTACTCACTGAAGCTTTCTTT. Translating gives CAISEFYRVLTEAFF. This sequence joins TRBV10-3 and TRBJ1-1, with D tentatively TRBD1 (6 bases). The CDR3 is made up of 15 amino acids. Germline V gene sequence: CDR1 ENHRY, CDR2 SYGVKD. Trimming shortened V by 1 base and J by 4 bases, and 13 bases separated the two germline ends.

CDR3 sequence reads: CASTRETPGHNEQFF. CDR3 coding DNA: TGCGCCAGCACAAGAGAGACCCCCGGCCACAATGAGCAGTTCTTC. This chain links TRBV5-1 with TRBJ2-1; D is unclear. The germline CDR1 and CDR2 sequences are SGHRS and YFSETQ. The CDR3 contains 15 residues. V was clipped by 6 bases and J by 5 bases, with 18 bases between them. Together with reference TRBV5-1 and TRBJ2-1, the CDR3 gives the full variable domain: KAGVTQTPRYLIKTRGQQVTLSCSPISGHRSVSWYQQTPGQGLQFLFEYFSETQRNKGNFPGRFSGRQFSNSRSEMNVSTLELGDSALYLCASTRETPGHNEQFFGPGTRLTVL.

J is TRBJ2-5 and V is TRBV9; possible D gene TRBD1, 5 bases. Per germline, CDR1 SGDLS and CDR2 YYNGEE. This CDR3 is 14 amino acids long. Deletions cut 2 bases from V and 2 bases from J, with 10 bases between. The CDR3 is CASSVSGFQETQYF. CDR3 DNA sequence: TGTGCCAGCAGCGTTTCAGGGTTTCAAGAGACCCAGTACTTC.

This chain connects TRBV5-6 to TRBJ2-3; 11 nucleotides agree with TRBD2. Germline V CDR1 and CDR2: SGHDT, YYEEEE. The CDR3 extends over 16 amino acids. J gave up 2 bases and V 0 bases, and 2 bases lay outside the gene matches. The CDR3 DNA is TGTGCCAGCAGCTTGGAGGGACTAGCGGACACAGATACGCAGTATTTT. This translates into CASSLEGLADTDTQYF. The full variable domain, rest sourced from reference TRBV5-6 and TRBJ2-3, is DAGVTQSPTHLIKTRGQQVTLRCSPKSGHDTVSWYQQALGQGPQFIFQYYEEEERQRGNFPDRFSGHQFPNYSSELNVNALLLGDSALYLCASSLEGLADTDTQYFGPGTRLTVL.

This chain connects TRBV4-1 to TRBJ2-2, with D unclear. V was shortened by 0 bases and J by 5 bases, with 4 bases between the two germline ends. This CDR3 is 13 amino acids long. CDR1 MGHRA and CDR2 YSYEKL come from the germline V gene. The CDR3 DNA sequence: TGCGCCAGCAGCCAAGAGGTGACCGGGGAGCTGTTTTTT. Protein: CASSQEVTGELFF.

The V gene is TRBV15, the J gene TRBJ1-5; the D is unclear. Germline V gives CDR1 LNHNV, CDR2 YYDKDF (reference sequence). The CDR3 loop spans 14 amino acids. Trimming cost V 4 bases and J 9 bases, with 16 bases left between them. CDR3 protein: CATSTSLIRWPQHF. In DNA, the CDR3 is TGTGCCACCAGCACCAGTCTCATCCGGTGGCCCCAGCATTTT.

The rearrangement joins TRBV25-1 to TRBJ1-1, with 8 positions matching TRBD1. The CDR3 has 14 amino acids. After removal of 3 bases from V and 6 bases from J, the junction contained 6 bases not matched to a gene. The germline gives CDR1 MGHDK, CDR2 SYGVNS. DNA for the CDR3: TGTGCCAGCAGTGAGACAGGGGCTCGGGCTGAAGCTTTCTTT. Protein product: CASSETGARAEAFF.

This sequence joins TRBV9 and TRBJ2-7, with D unclear. V lost 0 bases and J lost 0, with 7 bases in between. CDR1 and CDR2 (germline): SGDLS, YYNGEE. This CDR3 comprises 14 residues. The CDR3 is CASSVGDVSYEQYF. For the CDR3, the DNA is TGTGCCAGCAGCGTAGGGGATGTCTCCTACGAGCAGTACTTC.